The rows below give T cell receptor beta chains drawn from one sample of a study of CD8 T cells in ankylosing spondylitis. TCRdb passed the 5' RACE reads through MiXCR, listing each CDR3 protein once. This table has roughly 91,000 distinct CDR3 sequences, about 8.3% appearing once. Source material: blood, either unsorted or a sorted T cell fraction (not recorded which). The receptors originated from a male donor with ankylosing spondylitis or in good health (not recorded which). The CDR3 runs from the conserved cysteine through the conserved F or W. Each record gives: D gene, J gene, V gene, clone size, CDR3 protein, CDR3 DNA. D genes are given only for firm matches. Not all rows give a size; the values are once, few, many and, for expanded clones, a class.

TRBD1,TRBJ2-7,TRBV7-2,few,CASSLAGQPYEQYF,TGTGCCAGCAGCTTAGCGGGACAGCCCTACGAGCAGTACTTC
.,TRBJ2-3,TRBV5-1,many,CASSWDKSTDTQYF,TGCGCCAGCAGCTGGGACAAGAGCACAGATACGCAGTATTTT
.,TRBJ1-1,TRBV27,many,CASSLLGATEAFF,TGTGCCAGCAGTTTATTGGGGGCCACTGAAGCTTTCTTT
TRBD1,TRBJ1-6,TRBV20-1,many,CSASGGTDISPLHF,TGCAGTGCTTCAGGAGGGACAGACATTTCACCCCTCCACTTT
TRBD1,TRBJ1-4,TRBV18,many,CASSGQASGEKLFF,TGTGCCAGCTCAGGACAGGCCTCGGGTGAAAAACTGTTTTTT
.,TRBJ2-7,TRBV5-4,few,CASSLTGPYEQYF,TGTGCCAGCAGCTTAACGGGGCCCTACGAGCAGTACTTC
TRBD1,TRBJ1-4,TRBV3-1,.,CASSQAIGTGRKLFF,TGTGCCAGCAGCCAAGCTATCGGGACAGGGAGAAAACTGTTTTTT
.,TRBJ2-3,TRBV11-3,.,CASSLGARGTDTQYF,TGTGCCAGCAGCTTAGGTGCTCGCGGCACAGATACGCAGTATTTT
TRBD1,TRBJ1-1,TRBV7-8,many,CASLIRLGQGEGFF,TGTGCCAGCCTCATAAGATTGGGACAGGGAGAAGGTTTCTTT
.,TRBJ1-1,TRBV18,.,CASSATENTEAFF,TGTGCCAGCTCAGCGACAGAAAACACTGAAGCTTTCTTT
.,TRBJ1-4,TRBV7-6,.,CASSPRVRNEKLFF,TGTGCCAGCAGCCCCAGGGTTCGGAATGAAAAACTGTTTTTT
.,TRBJ2-1,TRBV20-1,many,CSARPPSSYNEQFF,TGCAGTGCTAGACCTCCATCCTCCTACAATGAGCAGTTCTTC
.,TRBJ2-2,TRBV9,many,CASSVRSGELFF,TGTGCCAGCAGCGTGAGAAGCGGGGAGCTGTTTTTT
.,TRBJ2-7,TRBV6-1,many,CASRRGHGYEQYF,TGTGCCAGCAGGCGAGGACATGGGTACGAGCAGTACTTC
TRBD2,TRBJ2-7,TRBV7-2,many,CASSSRGGPGEQYF,TGTGCCAGCAGCTCACGGGGGGGGCCCGGCGAGCAGTACTTC
.,TRBJ1-2,TRBV9,.,CASSVANGDGYTF,TGTGCCAGCAGCGTAGCAAACGGAGATGGCTACACCTTC
TRBD1,TRBJ2-3,TRBV15,many,CATSRDPPGQGRTDTQYF,TGTGCCACCAGCAGAGACCCCCCAGGACAGGGTCGCACAGATACGCAGTATTTT
.,TRBJ2-7,TRBV29-1,many,CSVATAWEQYF,TGCAGCGTAGCGACAGCCTGGGAGCAGTACTTC
TRBD1,TRBJ2-5,TRBV30,.,CAWISGGMKTQYF,TGTGCCTGGATCTCAGGGGGCATGAAGACCCAGTACTTC
.,TRBJ1-2,TRBV7-9,many,CASSLGTNYGYTF,TGTGCCAGCAGCTTAGGGACAAACTATGGCTACACCTTC
.,TRBJ2-3,TRBV20-1,.,CSAGTGSTQYF,TGCAGTGCTGGCACGGGGAGTACGCAGTATTTT
.,TRBJ1-2,TRBV10-2,many,CASGGSYGYTF,TGCGCCAGCGGAGGCTCCTATGGCTACACCTTC
.,TRBJ2-1,TRBV12-3/TRBV12-4,many,CASSPRGFAYNEQFF,TGTGCCAGCAGCCCTCGGGGGTTTGCCTACAATGAGCAGTTCTTC
TRBD2,TRBJ2-1,TRBV14,few,CASFRGGSSYNEQFF,TGTGCCAGCTTTAGGGGCGGGAGCTCCTACAATGAGCAGTTCTTC
TRBD1,TRBJ2-7,TRBV7-9,many,CASSRDRGLEQYF,TGTGCCAGCAGCAGGGACAGGGGGCTCGAGCAGTACTTC
.,TRBJ2-1,TRBV5-1,many,CASSFGGEGSYNEQFF,TGCGCCAGCAGCTTTGGCGGAGAGGGGTCCTACAATGAGCAGTTCTTC
TRBD2,TRBJ2-3,TRBV27,.,CASSLSLLAGGLTDTQYF,TGTGCCAGCAGTTTATCGCTACTAGCGGGGGGGCTCACAGATACGCAGTATTTT
TRBD1,TRBJ1-2,TRBV20-1,many,CSARRGQLINYGYTF,TGCAGTGCTAGAAGGGGACAGTTGATTAACTATGGCTACACCTTC
.,TRBJ2-1,TRBV29-1,.,CSVEWYEQFF,TGCAGCGTTGAGTGGTATGAGCAGTTCTTC
TRBD2,TRBJ2-7,TRBV7-9,many,CASSLITSGSEQYF,TGTGCCAGCAGCTTAATCACTAGCGGTAGCGAGCAGTACTTC
.,TRBJ2-3,TRBV4-3,many,CASSQEGISPPDTQYF,TGCGCCAGCAGCCAAGAAGGGATCAGCCCCCCAGATACGCAGTATTTT
TRBD1,TRBJ2-1,TRBV7-9,few,CASSFVDRSYNEQFF,TGTGCCAGCAGCTTCGTGGACAGGAGCTACAATGAGCAGTTCTTC
TRBD2,TRBJ2-5,TRBV3-1,.,CASSQGTSGQETQYF,TGTGCCAGCAGCCAGGGGACTAGCGGTCAAGAGACCCAGTACTTC
.,TRBJ2-1,TRBV2,many,CASRQDQNNEQFF,TGTGCCAGCAGACAGGACCAAAACAATGAGCAGTTCTTC
.,TRBJ1-5,TRBV6-2/TRBV6-3,many,CASSLSVQPQHF,TGTGCCAGCAGTCTAAGCGTCCAGCCCCAGCATTTT
.,TRBJ1-1,TRBV20-1,many,CSARGSEDLNTEAFF,TGCAGTGCTAGGGGCAGCGAGGATTTGAACACTGAAGCTTTCTTT
TRBD2,TRBJ2-4,TRBV7-2,few,CASSLGLSGGTKGQYF,TGTGCCAGCAGCTTAGGTTTGAGCGGGGGCACAAAGGGTCAGTACTTC
.,TRBJ2-5,TRBV7-2,few,CASSLVTYQETQYF,TGTGCCAGCAGCTTAGTCACGTACCAAGAGACCCAGTACTTC
TRBD1,TRBJ2-1,TRBV29-1,many,CSVVDRGGYNEQFF,TGCAGCGTTGTGGACAGGGGCGGCTACAATGAGCAGTTCTTC